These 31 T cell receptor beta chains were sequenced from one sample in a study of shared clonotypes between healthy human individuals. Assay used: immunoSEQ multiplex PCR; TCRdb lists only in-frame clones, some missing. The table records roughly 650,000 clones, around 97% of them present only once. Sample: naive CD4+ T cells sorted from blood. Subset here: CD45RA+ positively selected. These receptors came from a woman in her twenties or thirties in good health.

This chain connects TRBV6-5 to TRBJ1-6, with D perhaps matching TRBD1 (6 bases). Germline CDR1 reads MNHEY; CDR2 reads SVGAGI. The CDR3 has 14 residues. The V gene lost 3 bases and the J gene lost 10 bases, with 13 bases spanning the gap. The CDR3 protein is CASSYTGTRSPLHF. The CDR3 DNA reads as TGTGCCAGCAGTTATACAGGGACGCGATCACCCCTCCACTTT.

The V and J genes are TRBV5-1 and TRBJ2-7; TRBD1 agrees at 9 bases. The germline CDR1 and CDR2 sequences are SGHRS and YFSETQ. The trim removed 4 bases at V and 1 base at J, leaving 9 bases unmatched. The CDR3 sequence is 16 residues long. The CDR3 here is CASSPGRDRVSYEQYF. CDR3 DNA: TGCGCCAGCAGCCCCGGAAGGGACAGGGTGTCCTACGAGCAGTACTTC.

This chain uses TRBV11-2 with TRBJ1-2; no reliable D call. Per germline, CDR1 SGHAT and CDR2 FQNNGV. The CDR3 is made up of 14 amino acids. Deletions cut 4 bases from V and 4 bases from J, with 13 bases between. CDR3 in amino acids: CASSSRTEPYGYTF. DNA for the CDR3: TGTGCCAGCAGCTCTCGGACGGAGCCCTATGGCTACACCTTC.

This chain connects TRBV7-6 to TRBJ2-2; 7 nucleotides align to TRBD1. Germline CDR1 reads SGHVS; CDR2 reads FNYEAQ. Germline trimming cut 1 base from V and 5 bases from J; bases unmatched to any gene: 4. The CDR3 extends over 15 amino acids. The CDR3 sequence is CASSLGGGGTGELFF. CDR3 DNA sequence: TGTGCCAGCAGCTTAGGAGGGGGCGGAACCGGGGAGCTGTTTTTT.

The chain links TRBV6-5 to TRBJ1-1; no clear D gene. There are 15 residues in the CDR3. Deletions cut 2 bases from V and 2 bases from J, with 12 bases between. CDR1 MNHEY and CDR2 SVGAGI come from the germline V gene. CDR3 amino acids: CASSYGGVGNTEAFF. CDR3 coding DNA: TGTGCCAGCAGTTACGGTGGAGTAGGAAACACTGAAGCTTTCTTT.

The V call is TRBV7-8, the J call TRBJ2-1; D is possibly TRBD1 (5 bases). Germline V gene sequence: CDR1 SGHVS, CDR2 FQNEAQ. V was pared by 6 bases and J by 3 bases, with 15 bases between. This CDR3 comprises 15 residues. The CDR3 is CASRPGWQDYNEQFF. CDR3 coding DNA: TGTGCCAGCAGGCCAGGGTGGCAGGACTACAATGAGCAGTTCTTC. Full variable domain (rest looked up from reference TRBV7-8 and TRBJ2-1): GAGVSQSPRYKVAKRGQDVALRCDPISGHVSLFWYQQALGQGPEFLTYFQNEAQLDKSGLPSDRFFAERPEGSVSTLKIQRTQQEDSAVYLCASRPGWQDYNEQFFGPGTRLTVL.

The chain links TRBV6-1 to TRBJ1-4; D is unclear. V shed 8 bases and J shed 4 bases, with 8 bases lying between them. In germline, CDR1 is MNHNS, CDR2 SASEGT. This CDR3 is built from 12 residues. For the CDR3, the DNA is TGTGCCAGCCGGCACTATAATGAAAAACTGTTTTTT. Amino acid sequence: CASRHYNEKLFF.

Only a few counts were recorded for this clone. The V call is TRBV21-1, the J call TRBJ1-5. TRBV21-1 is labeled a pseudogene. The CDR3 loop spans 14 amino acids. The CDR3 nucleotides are TGTGCCAGCAGCCCAGAGGGCGGCGATCAGCCCCAGCATTTT. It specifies CASSPEGGDQPQHF.

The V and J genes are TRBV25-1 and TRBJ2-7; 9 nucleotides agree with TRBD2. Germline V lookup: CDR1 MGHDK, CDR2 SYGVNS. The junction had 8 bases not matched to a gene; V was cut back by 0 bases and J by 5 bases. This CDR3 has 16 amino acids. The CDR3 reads CASSEYRGSGRDEQYF. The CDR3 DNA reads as TGTGCCAGCAGTGAATACCGGGGTAGCGGGAGAGACGAGCAGTACTTC.

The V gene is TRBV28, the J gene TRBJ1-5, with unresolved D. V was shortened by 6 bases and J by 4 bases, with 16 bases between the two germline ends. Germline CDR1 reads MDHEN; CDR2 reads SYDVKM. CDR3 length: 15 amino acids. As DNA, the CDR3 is TGTGCCAGCAGGCCCGAAAGGGCCCCTAATCAGCCCCAGCATTTT. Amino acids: CASRPERAPNQPQHF. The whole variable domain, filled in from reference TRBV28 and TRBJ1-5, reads DVKVTQSSRYLVKRTGEKVFLECVQDMDHENMFWYRQDPGLGLRLIYFSYDVKMKEKGDIPEGYSVSREKKERFSLILESASTNQTSMYLCASRPERAPNQPQHFGDGTRLSIL.

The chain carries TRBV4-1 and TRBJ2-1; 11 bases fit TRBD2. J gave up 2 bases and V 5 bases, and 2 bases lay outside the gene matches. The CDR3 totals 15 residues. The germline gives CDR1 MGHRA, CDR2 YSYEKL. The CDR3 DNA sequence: TGCGCCAGCAGCAAACTAGCGGGAGCCTACAATGAGCAGTTCTTC. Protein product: CASSKLAGAYNEQFF.

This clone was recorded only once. CDR3 sequence reads: CASGSGGGGYTF. CDR3 DNA: TGTGCCAGCGGGTCAGGGGGGGGTGGCTACACCTTC. V is TRBV28 and J is TRBJ1-2; 7 nucleotides agree with TRBD1. Germline loops: CDR1 MDHEN, CDR2 SYDVKM. V lost 8 bases, J lost 7 bases, and 7 bases stayed unmatched. This CDR3 is built from 12 residues.

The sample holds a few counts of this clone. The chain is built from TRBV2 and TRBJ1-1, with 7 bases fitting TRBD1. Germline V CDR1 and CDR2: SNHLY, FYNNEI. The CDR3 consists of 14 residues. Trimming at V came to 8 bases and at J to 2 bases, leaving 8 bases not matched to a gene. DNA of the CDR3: TGTGCCAGCCGACTACGACAGGGCAACACTGAAGCTTTCTTT. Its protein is CASRLRQGNTEAFF.

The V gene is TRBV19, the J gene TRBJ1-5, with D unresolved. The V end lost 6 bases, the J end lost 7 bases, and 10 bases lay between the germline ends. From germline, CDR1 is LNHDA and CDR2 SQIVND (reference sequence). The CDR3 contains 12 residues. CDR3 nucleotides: TGTGCCAGTAGCTATCTAGAACAGCCCCAGCATTTT. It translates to CASSYLEQPQHF.

The CDR3 is CASSTLRGPVGEAFF. In DNA form, the CDR3 reads TGTGCCAGCAGCACCCTCAGGGGGCCCGTGGGTGAAGCTTTCTTT. V is TRBV11-2 and J is TRBJ1-1; 8 bases match TRBD1. The V and J ends lost 5 bases and 7 bases, in that order; junction bases with no gene match: 12. The V gene's germline CDR1 is SGHAT and CDR2 FQNNGV. There are 15 residues in the CDR3.

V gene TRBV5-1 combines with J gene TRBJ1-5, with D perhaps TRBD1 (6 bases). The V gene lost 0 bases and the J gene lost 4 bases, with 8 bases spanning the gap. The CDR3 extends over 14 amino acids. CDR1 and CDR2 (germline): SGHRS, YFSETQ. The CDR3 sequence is CASSLDRENQPQHF. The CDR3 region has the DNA TGCGCCAGCAGCTTGGACAGGGAAAATCAGCCCCAGCATTTT.

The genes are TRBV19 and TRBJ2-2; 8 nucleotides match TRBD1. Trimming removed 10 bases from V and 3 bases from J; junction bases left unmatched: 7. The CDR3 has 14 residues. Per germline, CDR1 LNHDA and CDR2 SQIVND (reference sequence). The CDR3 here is CATTDRADTGELFF. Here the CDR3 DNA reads TGTGCCACCACGGACAGGGCGGACACCGGGGAGCTGTTTTTT.

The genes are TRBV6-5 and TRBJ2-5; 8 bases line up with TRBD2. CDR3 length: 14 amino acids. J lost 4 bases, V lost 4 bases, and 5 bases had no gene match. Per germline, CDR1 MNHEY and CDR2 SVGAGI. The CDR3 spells CASSSPGGGETQYF. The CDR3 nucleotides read TGTGCCAGCAGTTCCCCGGGAGGGGGAGAGACCCAGTACTTC.

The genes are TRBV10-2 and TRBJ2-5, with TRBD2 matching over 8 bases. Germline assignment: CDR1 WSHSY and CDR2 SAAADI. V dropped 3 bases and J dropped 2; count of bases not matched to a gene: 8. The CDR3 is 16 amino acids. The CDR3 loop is CASSDSSGHIQETQYF. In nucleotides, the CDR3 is TGCGCCAGCAGTGACTCTAGCGGGCACATACAAGAGACCCAGTACTTC.

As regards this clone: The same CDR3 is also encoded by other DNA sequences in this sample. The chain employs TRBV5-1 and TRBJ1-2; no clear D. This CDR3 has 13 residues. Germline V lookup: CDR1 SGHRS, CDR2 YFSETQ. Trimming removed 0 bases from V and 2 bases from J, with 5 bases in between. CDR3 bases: TGCGCCAGCAGCTTGGTCTCGAACTATGGCTACACCTTC. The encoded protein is CASSLVSNYGYTF.

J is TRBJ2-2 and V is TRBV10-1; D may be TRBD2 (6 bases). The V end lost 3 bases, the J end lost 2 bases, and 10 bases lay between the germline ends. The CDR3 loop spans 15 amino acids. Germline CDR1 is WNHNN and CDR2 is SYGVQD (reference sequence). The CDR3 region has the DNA TGCGCCAGCAGTGAACACGGGAGAAACACCGGGGAGCTGTTTTTT. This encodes CASSEHGRNTGELFF.

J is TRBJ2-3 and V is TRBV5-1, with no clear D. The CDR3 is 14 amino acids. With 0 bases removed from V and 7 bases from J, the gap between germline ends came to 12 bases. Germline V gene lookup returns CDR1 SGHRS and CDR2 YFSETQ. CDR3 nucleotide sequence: TGCGCCAGCAGCTTGGGCCAGCAGTTACATACGCAGTATTTT. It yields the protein CASSLGQQLHTQYF.

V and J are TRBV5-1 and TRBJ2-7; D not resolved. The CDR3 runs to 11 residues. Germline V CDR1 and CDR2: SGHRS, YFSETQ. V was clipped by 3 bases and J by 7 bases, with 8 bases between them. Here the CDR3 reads CASSSTGEQYF. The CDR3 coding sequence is TGCGCCAGCAGCTCGACGGGTGAGCAGTACTTC.

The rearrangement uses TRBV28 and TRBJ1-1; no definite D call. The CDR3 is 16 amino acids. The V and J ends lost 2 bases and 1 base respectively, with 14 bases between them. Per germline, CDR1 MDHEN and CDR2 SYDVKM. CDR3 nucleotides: TGTGCCAGCAGTTTAGATTTCGGGGTAAAGAACACTGAAGCTTTCTTT. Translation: CASSLDFGVKNTEAFF.

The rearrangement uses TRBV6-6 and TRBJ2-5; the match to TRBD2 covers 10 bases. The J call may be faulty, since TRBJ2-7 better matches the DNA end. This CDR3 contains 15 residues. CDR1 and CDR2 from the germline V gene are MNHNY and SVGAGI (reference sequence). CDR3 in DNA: TGTGCCAGCAGGCCCAGCGGGAGGGCCTCCTACGAGCAGTACTTC. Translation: CASRPSGRASYEQYF.

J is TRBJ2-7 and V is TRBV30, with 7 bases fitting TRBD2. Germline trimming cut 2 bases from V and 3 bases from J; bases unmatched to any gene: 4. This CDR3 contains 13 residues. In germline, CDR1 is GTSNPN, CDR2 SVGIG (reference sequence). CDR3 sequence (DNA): TGTGCCTGGAGTAAAGGGACTAACTACGAGCAGTACTTC. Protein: CAWSKGTNYEQYF.

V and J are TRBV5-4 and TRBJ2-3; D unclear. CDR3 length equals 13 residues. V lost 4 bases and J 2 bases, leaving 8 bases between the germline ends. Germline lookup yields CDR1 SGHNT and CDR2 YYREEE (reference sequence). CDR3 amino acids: CASSLRFTDTQYF. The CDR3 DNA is TGTGCCAGCAGCCTACGTTTCACAGATACGCAGTATTTT.

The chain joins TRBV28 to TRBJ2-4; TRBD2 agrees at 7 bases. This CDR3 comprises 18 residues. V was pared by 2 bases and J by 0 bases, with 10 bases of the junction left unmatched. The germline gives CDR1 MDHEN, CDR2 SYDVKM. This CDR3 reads CASSLRNLGGGAKNIQYF. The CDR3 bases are TGTGCCAGCAGTTTAAGGAATCTAGGCGGGGGAGCCAAAAACATTCAGTACTTC.

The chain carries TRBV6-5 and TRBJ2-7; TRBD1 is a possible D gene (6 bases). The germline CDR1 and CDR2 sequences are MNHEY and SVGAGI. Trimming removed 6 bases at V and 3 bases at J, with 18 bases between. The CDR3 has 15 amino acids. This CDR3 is CASSPNRAVVYEQYF. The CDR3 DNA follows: TGTGCCAGCAGCCCCAACAGGGCCGTAGTCTACGAGCAGTACTTC.

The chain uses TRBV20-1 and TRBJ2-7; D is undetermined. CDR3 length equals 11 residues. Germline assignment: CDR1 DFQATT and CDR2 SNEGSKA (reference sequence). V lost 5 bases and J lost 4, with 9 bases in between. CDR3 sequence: CSASKFYEQYF. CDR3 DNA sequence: TGCAGTGCTTCCAAATTTTACGAGCAGTACTTC.

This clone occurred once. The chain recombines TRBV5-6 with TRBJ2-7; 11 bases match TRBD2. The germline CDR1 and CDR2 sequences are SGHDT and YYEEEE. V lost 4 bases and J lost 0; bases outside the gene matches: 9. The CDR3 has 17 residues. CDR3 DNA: TGTGCCAGCAGCCGACCGGGACTAGCGGTCAGCTCCTACGAGCAGTACTTC. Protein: CASSRPGLAVSSYEQYF.